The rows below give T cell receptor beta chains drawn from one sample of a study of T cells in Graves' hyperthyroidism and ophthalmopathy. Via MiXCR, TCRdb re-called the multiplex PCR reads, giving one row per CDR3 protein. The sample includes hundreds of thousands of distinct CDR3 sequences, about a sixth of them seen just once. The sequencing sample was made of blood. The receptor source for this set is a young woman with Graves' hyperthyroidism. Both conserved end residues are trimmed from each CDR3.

CDR3 protein: ASRSHRGDYGYT
V gene: TRBV12-3/TRBV12-4
J gene: TRBJ1-2
CDR3 length: 12

CDR3 protein: ASSLGAGGAGNTIY
V gene: TRBV11-2
J gene: TRBJ1-3
CDR3 length: 14

CDR3 protein: SAGDARHATNEKLF
V gene: TRBV20-1
J gene: TRBJ1-4
CDR3 length: 14

CDR3 protein: ASKPGLAGGEQY
V gene: TRBV2
J gene: TRBJ2-7
CDR3 length: 12

CDR3 protein: ASSLVGGRAGDTQY
V gene: TRBV5-1
J gene: TRBJ2-3
CDR3 length: 14

CDR3 protein: ASSFRDRVIYEQY
V gene: TRBV6-1
J gene: TRBJ2-7
CDR3 length: 13

CDR3 protein: ASSPPPGGINYEQY
V gene: TRBV7-9
J gene: TRBJ2-7
CDR3 length: 14

CDR3 protein: ASRRGLALVEQY
V gene: TRBV2
J gene: TRBJ2-7
CDR3 length: 12

CDR3 protein: SGLRDRGSAF
V gene: TRBV29-1
J gene: TRBJ1-1
CDR3 length: 10

CDR3 protein: ASRPKTTGTSLNEQF
V gene: TRBV6-1
J gene: TRBJ2-1
CDR3 length: 15